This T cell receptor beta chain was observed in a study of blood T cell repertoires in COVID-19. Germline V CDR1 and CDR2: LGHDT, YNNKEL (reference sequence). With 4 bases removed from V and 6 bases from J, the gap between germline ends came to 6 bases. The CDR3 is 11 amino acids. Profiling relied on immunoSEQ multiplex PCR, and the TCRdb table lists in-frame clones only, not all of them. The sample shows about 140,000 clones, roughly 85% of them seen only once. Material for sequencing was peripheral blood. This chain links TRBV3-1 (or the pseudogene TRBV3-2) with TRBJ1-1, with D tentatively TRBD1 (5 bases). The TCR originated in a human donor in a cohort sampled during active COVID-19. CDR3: CASSLGAEAFF. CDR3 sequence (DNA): TGTGCCAGCAGCCTAGGGGCTGAAGCTTTCTTT.